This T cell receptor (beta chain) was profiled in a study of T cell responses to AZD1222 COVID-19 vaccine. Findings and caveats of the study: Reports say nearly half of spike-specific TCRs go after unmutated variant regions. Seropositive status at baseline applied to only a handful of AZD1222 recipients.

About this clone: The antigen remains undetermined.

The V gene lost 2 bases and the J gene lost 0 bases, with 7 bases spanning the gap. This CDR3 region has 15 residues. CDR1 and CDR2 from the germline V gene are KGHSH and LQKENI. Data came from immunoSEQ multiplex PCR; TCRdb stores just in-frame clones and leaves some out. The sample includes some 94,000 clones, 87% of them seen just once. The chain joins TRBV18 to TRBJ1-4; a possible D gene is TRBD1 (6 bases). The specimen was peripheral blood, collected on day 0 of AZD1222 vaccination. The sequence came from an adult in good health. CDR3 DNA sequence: TGTGCCAGCTCACCATCAGGGGCAACTAATGAAAAACTGTTTTTT. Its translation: CASSPSGATNEKLFF. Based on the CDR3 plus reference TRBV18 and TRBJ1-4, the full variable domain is NAGVMQNPRHLVRRRGQEARLRCSPMKGHSHVYWYRQLPEEGLKFMVYLQKENIIDESGMPKERFSAEFPKEGPSILRIQQVVRGDSAAYFCASSPSGATNEKLFFGSGTQLSVL.